What follows is one TCR beta chain and its context. This record belongs to a study of metastatic and nonmetastatic thyroid tumors. Turning to the study itself: For malignant and benign thyroid patients, tumor or nodule tissue and blood were the sources whose repertoires were compared.

Every patient underwent thyroid surgery untreated. Per the original data handling: A classifier for distant metastasis in papillary thyroid cancer was constructed using CDR3 differences observed across clinicopathological groups. TCRdb reassembled clones from the PCR reads with MiXCR. TCRdb, not the authors, supplied the V and J calls. The table shows 15,000 to 20,000 clones, with over 25% occurring only once. The CDR3 is 15 amino acids. With 2 bases clipped from V and 4 bases from J, the junction kept 6 bases outside the gene matches. Germline CDR1 reads KGHSH; CDR2 reads LQKENI. This clonotype was sampled from a male donor with papillary thyroid cancer or a benign thyroid nodule (not recorded which). Some clones in this sample may be carry-over from other donors' samples. J is TRBJ2-3 and V is TRBV18; 7 bases fit TRBD2. The sequenced sample consisted of tumor tissue. Written as DNA, the CDR3 is TGTGCCAGCTCACCATCACGTGGGGGGGCAGATACGCAGTATTTT. Protein sequence: CASSPSRGGADTQYF.